Listed here are 18 T cell receptor beta chains from one sample, sequenced in a study of shared clonotypes between healthy human individuals. Sequencing used immunoSEQ multiplex PCR; TCRdb keeps in-frame clones, though not all of them. The sample lists hundreds of thousands of clones, 97% occurring once. What was sequenced was naive CD4+ T cells sorted from blood. Subset denoted: CD45RA+ positively selected. The receptor source for this set is a woman younger than 45 in good health.

The chain is built from TRBV9 and TRBJ2-1, with 10 bases aligning to TRBD2. This CDR3 spans 15 amino acids. Trimming at V came to 2 bases and at J to 9 bases, leaving 8 bases not matched to a gene. Germline assignment: CDR1 SGDLS and CDR2 YYNGEE. CDR3: CASSVLAGGVGEQFF. In DNA form, the CDR3 reads TGTGCCAGCAGCGTTTTAGCGGGAGGAGTGGGTGAGCAGTTCTTC.

In DNA, the CDR3 is TGTGCCAGCAGTGAAGCAGGCGTCTTCTACAATGAGCAGTTCTTC. It codes for CASSEAGVFYNEQFF. The chain has TRBV6-1 and TRBJ2-1; D remains unclear. Trimming cost V 0 bases and J 3 bases, with 9 bases left between them. From germline, CDR1 is MNHNS and CDR2 SASEGT. The CDR3 is 15 amino acids.

The chain is built from TRBV6-5 and TRBJ2-7; weak D call: TRBD2 (6 bases). Trimming removed 5 bases from V and 1 base from J, with 6 bases in between. This CDR3 region has 12 residues. The germline V gene encodes CDR1 MNHEY and CDR2 SVGAGI. The CDR3 protein is CASSGTSYEQYF. In DNA form, the CDR3 reads TGTGCCAGCAGTGGGACTTCCTACGAGCAGTACTTC.

In its sample, this clone was seen once. V and J are TRBV11-3 and TRBJ2-7; 7 bases map to TRBD2. From germline, CDR1 is SGHNT and CDR2 YENEEA. The CDR3 is 14 amino acids. The V gene end was trimmed by 2 bases and the J gene end by 4 bases; junction bases not matched to a gene: 5. The CDR3 sequence: CASSLSAGTYEQYF. Written as DNA, the CDR3 is TGTGCCAGCAGCTTATCAGCGGGGACTTACGAGCAGTACTTC.

This chain uses TRBV5-1 with TRBJ1-1; D is possibly TRBD1 (5 bases). Germline CDR1 and CDR2: SGHRS and YFSETQ. The CDR3 is 15 amino acids. V shed 0 bases and J shed 7 bases, with 16 bases lying between them. DNA for the CDR3: TGCGCCAGCAGCTTGGTTTTCGGTGGGGGAGGTGAAGCTTTCTTT. Its protein is CASSLVFGGGGEAFF. Drawing the rest from reference TRBV5-1 and TRBJ1-1, the complete variable domain is KAGVTQTPRYLIKTRGQQVTLSCSPISGHRSVSWYQQTPGQGLQFLFEYFSETQRNKGNFPGRFSGRQFSNSRSEMNVSTLELGDSALYLCASSLVFGGGGEAFFGQGTRLTVV.

The chain links TRBV6-1 to TRBJ1-6; the D is unclear. Per the germline V gene, CDR1 is MNHNS and CDR2 is SASEGT. The V and J ends lost 4 bases and 8 bases respectively, with 15 bases between them. The CDR3 sequence is 15 residues long. The CDR3 DNA is TGTGCCAGCAGTGCCCGAGGAAAGATTGATTCACCCCTCCACTTT. Amino acid sequence: CASSARGKIDSPLHF.

The chain employs TRBV20-1 and TRBJ2-5; tentatively, D is TRBD2 (5 bases). Germline values: CDR1 DFQATT, CDR2 SNEGSKA (reference sequence). V dropped 3 bases and J dropped 11 bases, with 13 bases sitting between them. The CDR3 is made up of 11 amino acids. The CDR3 sequence is CSASPAVKQYF. CDR3 DNA sequence: TGCAGTGCTAGCCCAGCGGTGAAGCAGTACTTC.

The chain uses TRBV29-1 and TRBJ1-2, with D possibly being TRBD1 (5 bases). Germline CDR1 and CDR2: SQVTM and ANQGSEA. V shed 1 base and J shed 5 bases, with 14 bases lying between them. CDR3 length equals 14 residues. The CDR3 DNA sequence: TGCAGCGTTGAAGTGGCAGGGAGAAAATATGGCTACACCTTC. Translated, it gives CSVEVAGRKYGYTF. The full variable domain, its missing parts supplied by reference TRBV29-1 and TRBJ1-2, is SAVISQKPSRDICQRGTSLTIQCQVDSQVTMMFWYRQQPGQSLTLIATANQGSEATYESGFVIDKFPISRPNLTFSTLTVSNMSPEDSSIYLCSVEVAGRKYGYTFGSGTRLTVV.

This chain connects TRBV7-3 to TRBJ2-1, with TRBD1 identical over 11 bases. With V trimmed by 3 bases and J by 9 bases, 1 base remained unmatched. Germline V lookup: CDR1 SGHTA, CDR2 FQGTGA. This CDR3 region has 13 residues. CDR3 loop: CASSLGQGVEQFF. For the CDR3, the DNA is TGTGCCAGCAGCTTGGGACAGGGGGTTGAGCAGTTCTTC.

The chain is built from TRBV2 and TRBJ2-3; TRBD1 might be the D (5 bases). The CDR3 totals 13 residues. Germline CDR1 and CDR2: SNHLY and FYNNEI. The germline V and J ends were trimmed by 3 bases and 4 bases, with 8 bases remaining between them. CDR3 protein: CASSDLGADTQYF. CDR3 sequence (DNA): TGTGCCAGCAGTGATTTAGGGGCAGATACGCAGTATTTT. The entire variable domain, with the rest obtained from reference TRBV2 and TRBJ2-3, is as follows: EPEVTQTPSHQVTQMGQEVILRCVPISNHLYFYWYRQILGQKVEFLVSFYNNEISEKSEIFDDQFSVERPDGSNFTLKIRSTKLEDSAMYFCASSDLGADTQYFGPGTRLTVL.

The V and J genes are TRBV10-2 and TRBJ1-6, with D possibly being TRBD1 (5 bases). CDR3 length: 14 amino acids. Germline V gene sequence: CDR1 WSHSY, CDR2 SAAADI. Trimming removed 7 bases from V and 8 bases from J, with 15 bases in between. The CDR3 sequence: CASTFGTADSPLHF. CDR3 bases: TGCGCCAGCACTTTCGGGACGGCAGATTCACCCCTCCACTTT.

This sequence joins TRBV5-4 and TRBJ2-7; 10 positions match TRBD2. J lost 5 bases, V lost 3 bases, and 8 bases had no gene match. The CDR3 runs to 15 residues. Germline CDR1 is SGHNT and CDR2 is YYREEE (reference sequence). The DNA for the CDR3 is TGTGCCAGCAGCTGGTCTAGCGGGAGTTTGCACGAGCAGTACTTC. It yields the protein CASSWSSGSLHEQYF.

The J gene is TRBJ2-2, the V gene TRBV29-1; 8 bases fit TRBD1. CDR1 and CDR2 from the germline V gene are SQVTM and ANQGSEA. J gave up 4 bases and V 8 bases, and 6 bases lay outside the gene matches. The CDR3 consists of 13 residues. CDR3 protein: CSPDRGCTGELFF. DNA for the CDR3: TGCAGCCCAGACAGGGGTTGCACCGGGGAGCTGTTTTTT.

V gene TRBV5-1 combines with J gene TRBJ2-3; D gene unclear. The CDR3 is 15 amino acids. Germline V lookup: CDR1 SGHRS, CDR2 YFSETQ. Trimming removed 0 bases from V and 1 base from J, with 9 bases in between. CDR3 bases: TGCGCCAGCAGCTTGGAACCGATGCGCACAGATACGCAGTATTTT. This codes for CASSLEPMRTDTQYF.

The V and J genes are TRBV28 and TRBJ1-4; no firm D call. Trimming removed 2 bases at V and 2 bases at J, with 6 bases between. CDR1 and CDR2 (germline): MDHEN, SYDVKM. The CDR3 covers 14 residues. CDR3 region: CASSLLSTNEKLFF. CDR3 sequence (DNA): TGTGCCAGCAGTTTACTCTCGACTAATGAAAAACTGTTTTTT.

The chain is built from TRBV4-1 and TRBJ2-1; D not resolved. V was trimmed by 3 bases and J by 10 bases, leaving 7 bases between them. The CDR3 contains 11 residues. CDR1 MGHRA and CDR2 YSYEKL come from the germline V gene. The CDR3 sequence: CASSQGWEQFF. DNA of the CDR3: TGCGCCAGCAGCCAGGGATGGGAGCAGTTCTTC.

This sequence joins TRBV29-1 and TRBJ2-3; 8 bases align to TRBD1. CDR1 SQVTM and CDR2 ANQGSEA come from the germline V gene. This CDR3 is 15 amino acids long. The V segment lost 4 bases and the J segment 2 bases; nucleotides outside the gene matches: 8. The CDR3 bases are TGCAGCGTTGTTAGACAGGGGATTACCACAGATACGCAGTATTTT. It yields the protein CSVVRQGITTDTQYF.

The CDR3 sequence: CASTLLSSGANVLTF. For the CDR3, the DNA is TGTGCCAGCACCCTCCTTAGTTCTGGGGCCAACGTCCTGACTTTC. This chain joins TRBV2 and TRBJ2-6; D call uncertain. V gave up 7 bases and J gave up 1 base, with 11 bases separating them. Germline assignment: CDR1 SNHLY and CDR2 FYNNEI. The CDR3 consists of 15 residues.